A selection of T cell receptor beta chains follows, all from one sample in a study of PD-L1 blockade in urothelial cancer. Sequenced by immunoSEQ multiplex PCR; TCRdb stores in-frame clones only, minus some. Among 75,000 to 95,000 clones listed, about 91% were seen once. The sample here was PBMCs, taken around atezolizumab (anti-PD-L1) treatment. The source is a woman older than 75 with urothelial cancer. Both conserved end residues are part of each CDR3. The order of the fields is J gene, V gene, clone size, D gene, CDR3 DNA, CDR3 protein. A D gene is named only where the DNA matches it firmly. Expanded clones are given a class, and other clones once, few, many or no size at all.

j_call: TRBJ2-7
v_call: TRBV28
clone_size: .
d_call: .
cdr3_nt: TGTGCCAGCATGAGGGACTCCTACGAGCAGTACTTC
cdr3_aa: CASMRDSYEQYF

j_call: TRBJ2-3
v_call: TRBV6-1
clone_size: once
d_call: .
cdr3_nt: TGTGCCAGCAGTGAAAGGGAGCGGGCGACCACAGATACGCAGTATTTT
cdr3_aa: CASSERERATTDTQYF

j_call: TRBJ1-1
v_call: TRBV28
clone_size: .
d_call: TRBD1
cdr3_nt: TGTGCCAGCAGTCCTACAGGGGGCCGGACTGAAGCTTTCTTT
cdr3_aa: CASSPTGGRTEAFF

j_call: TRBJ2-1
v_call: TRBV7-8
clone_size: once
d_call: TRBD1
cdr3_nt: TGTGCCAGCAGTAACCGAAGGGACAGTTCATACAATGAGCAGTTCTTC
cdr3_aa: CASSNRRDSSYNEQFF

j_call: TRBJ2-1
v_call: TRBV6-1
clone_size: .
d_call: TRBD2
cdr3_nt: TGTGCCAGCAGTGATGGGCTAGCGGGTGTCAATGAGCAGTTCTTC
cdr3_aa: CASSDGLAGVNEQFF

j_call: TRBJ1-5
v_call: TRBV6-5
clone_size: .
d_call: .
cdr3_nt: TGTGCCAGCAGTTACGACACGGCGCGGCCCCAGCATTTT
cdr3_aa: CASSYDTARPQHF

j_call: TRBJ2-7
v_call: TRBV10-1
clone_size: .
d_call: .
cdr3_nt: TGCGCCAGCAGCTCCGACAGGACGAGCTCCTACGAGCAGTACTTC
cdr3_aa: CASSSDRTSSYEQYF

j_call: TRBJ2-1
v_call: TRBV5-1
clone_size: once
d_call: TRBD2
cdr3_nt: TGCGCCAGCAGACAGGATAGACTAGCGGGGGGGTGGGATGAGCAGTTCTTC
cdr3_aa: CASRQDRLAGGWDEQFF

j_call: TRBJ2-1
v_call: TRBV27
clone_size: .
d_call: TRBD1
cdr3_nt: TGTGCCAGCAGTCGGACAGGGGTCTACAATGAGCAGTTCTTC
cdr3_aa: CASSRTGVYNEQFF

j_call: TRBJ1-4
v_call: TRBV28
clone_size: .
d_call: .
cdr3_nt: TGTGCCAGCAGTCGGGGAGGGACGGAAGAAAAACTGTTTTTT
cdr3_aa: CASSRGGTEEKLFF

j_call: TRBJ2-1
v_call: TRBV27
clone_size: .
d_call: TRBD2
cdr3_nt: TGTGCCAGCAGTCATCAGGCCGGACTAGCGGGGCACAATGAGCAGTTCTTC
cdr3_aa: CASSHQAGLAGHNEQFF

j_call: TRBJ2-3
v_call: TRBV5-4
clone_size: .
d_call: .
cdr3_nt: TGTGCCAGCAGCTTGTCTGGCACAGATACGCAGTATTTT
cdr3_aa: CASSLSGTDTQYF

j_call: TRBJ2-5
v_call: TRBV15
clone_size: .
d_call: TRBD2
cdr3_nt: TGTGCCACCAGCCCACTAGCGGGAGGGCAGAAGACCCAGTACTTC
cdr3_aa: CATSPLAGGQKTQYF

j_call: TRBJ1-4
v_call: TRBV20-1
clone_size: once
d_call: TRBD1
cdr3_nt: TGCAGTGCAGGGGGCAATGAAAAACTGTTTTTT
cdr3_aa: CSAGGNEKLFF

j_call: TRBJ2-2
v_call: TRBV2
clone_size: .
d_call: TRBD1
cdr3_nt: TGTGCCAGCCAGAGGCTCGGGGACAGGGACACCGGGGAGCTGTTTTTT
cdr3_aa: CASQRLGDRDTGELFF

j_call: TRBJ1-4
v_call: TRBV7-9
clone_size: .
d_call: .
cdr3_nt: TGTGCCAGCAGCTTAGCCGGGACTAATGAAAAACTGTTTTTT
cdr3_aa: CASSLAGTNEKLFF

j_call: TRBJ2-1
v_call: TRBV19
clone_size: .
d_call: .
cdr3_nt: TGTGCCAGTAGCGGGAGCAGTTACAATGAGCAGTTCTTC
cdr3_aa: CASSGSSYNEQFF

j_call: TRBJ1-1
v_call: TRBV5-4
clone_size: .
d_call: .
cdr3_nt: TGTGCCAGCAGCTTGGCCGTAACGGGGGTTGGCACTGAAGCTTTCTTT
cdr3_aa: CASSLAVTGVGTEAFF

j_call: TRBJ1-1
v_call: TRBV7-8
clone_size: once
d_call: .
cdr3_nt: TGTGCCAGCAGCTTATCGCGGCTGATGAACACTGAAGCTTTCTTT
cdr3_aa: CASSLSRLMNTEAFF

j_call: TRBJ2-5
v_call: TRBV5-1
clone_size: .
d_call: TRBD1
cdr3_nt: TGCGCCAGCAGCTCGGGACAGGGCCAAGAGACCCAGTACTTC
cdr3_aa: CASSSGQGQETQYF

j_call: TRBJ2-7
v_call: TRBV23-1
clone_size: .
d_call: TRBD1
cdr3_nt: TGCGCCAGCAGGACAGGGGGGTCCTACGAGCAGTACTTC
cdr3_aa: CASRTGGSYEQYF

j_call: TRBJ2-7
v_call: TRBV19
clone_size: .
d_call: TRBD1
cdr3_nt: TGTGCCAGTGTTAATCCGGGACAGACCTACGAGCAGTACTTC
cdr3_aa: CASVNPGQTYEQYF